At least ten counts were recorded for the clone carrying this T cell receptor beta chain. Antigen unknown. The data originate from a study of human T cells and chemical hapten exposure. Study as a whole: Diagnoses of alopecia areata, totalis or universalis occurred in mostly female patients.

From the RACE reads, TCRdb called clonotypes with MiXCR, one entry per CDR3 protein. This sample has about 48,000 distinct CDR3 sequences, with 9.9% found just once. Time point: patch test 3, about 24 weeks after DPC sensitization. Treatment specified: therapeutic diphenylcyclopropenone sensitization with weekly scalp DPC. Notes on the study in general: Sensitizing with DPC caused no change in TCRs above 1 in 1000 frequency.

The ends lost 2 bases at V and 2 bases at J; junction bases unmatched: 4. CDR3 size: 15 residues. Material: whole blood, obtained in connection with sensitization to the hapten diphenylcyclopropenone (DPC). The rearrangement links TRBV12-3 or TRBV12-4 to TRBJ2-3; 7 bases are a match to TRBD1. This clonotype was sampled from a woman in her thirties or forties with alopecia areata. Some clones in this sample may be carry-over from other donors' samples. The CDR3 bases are TGTGCCAGCAGTTTAAGGGGGCATGACACAGATACGCAGTATTTT. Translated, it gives CASSLRGHDTDTQYF.